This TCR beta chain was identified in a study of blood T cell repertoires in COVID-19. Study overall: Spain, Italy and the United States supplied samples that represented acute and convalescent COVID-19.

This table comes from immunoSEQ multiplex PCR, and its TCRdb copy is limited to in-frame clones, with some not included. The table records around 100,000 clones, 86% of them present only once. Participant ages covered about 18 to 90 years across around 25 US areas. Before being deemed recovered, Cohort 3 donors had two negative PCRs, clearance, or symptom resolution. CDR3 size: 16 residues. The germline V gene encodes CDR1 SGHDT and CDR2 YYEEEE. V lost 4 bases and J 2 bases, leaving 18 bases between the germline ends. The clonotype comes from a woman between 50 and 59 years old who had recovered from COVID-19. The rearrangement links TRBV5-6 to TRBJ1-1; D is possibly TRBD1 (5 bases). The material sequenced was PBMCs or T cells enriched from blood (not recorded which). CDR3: CASSPDIGTYNTEAFF. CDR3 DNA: TGTGCCAGCAGCCCAGACATCGGGACTTACAACACTGAAGCTTTCTTT.